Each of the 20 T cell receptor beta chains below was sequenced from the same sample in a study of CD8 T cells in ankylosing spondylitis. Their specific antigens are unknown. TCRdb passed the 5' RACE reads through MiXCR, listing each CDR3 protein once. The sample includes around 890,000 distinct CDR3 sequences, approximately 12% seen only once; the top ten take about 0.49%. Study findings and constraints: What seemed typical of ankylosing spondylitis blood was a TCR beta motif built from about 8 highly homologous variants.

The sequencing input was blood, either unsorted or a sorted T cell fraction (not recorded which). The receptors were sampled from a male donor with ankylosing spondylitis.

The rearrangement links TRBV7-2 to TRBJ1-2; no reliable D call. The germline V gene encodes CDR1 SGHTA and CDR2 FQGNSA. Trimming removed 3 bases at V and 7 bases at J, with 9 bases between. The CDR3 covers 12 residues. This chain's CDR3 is CASSLSPFGYTF. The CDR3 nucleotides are TGTGCCAGCAGCTTGAGTCCCTTTGGCTACACCTTC. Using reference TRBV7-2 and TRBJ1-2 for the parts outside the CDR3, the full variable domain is GAGVSQSPSNKVTEKGKDVELRCDPISGHTALYWYRQSLGQGLEFLIYFQGNSAPDKSGLPSDRFSAERTGGSVSTLTIQRTQQEDSAVYLCASSLSPFGYTFGSGTRLTVV.

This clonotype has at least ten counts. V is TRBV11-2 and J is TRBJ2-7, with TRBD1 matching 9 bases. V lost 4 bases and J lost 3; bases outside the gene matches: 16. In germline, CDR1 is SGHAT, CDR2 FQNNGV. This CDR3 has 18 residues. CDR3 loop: CASSSAGTGQRYIYEQYF. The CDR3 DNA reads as TGTGCCAGCAGCTCGGCCGGGACAGGGCAAAGATATATCTACGAGCAGTACTTC.

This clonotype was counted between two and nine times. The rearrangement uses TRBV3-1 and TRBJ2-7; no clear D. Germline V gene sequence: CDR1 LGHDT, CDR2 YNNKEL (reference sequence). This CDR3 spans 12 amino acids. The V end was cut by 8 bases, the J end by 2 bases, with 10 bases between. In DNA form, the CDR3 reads TGTGCCAGCCAACTATACCCCTACGAGCAGTACTTC. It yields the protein CASQLYPYEQYF.

CDR3 bases: TGCGCCAGCAGCAAGGGACAGACCTTTGCAACTAATGAAAAACTGTTTTTT. Amino acid sequence: CASSKGQTFATNEKLFF. The genes are TRBV5-1 and TRBJ1-4, with 7 bases matching TRBD1. CDR1 is SGHRS, CDR2 YFSETQ, per germline. The CDR3 length is 17 residues. V dropped 4 bases and J dropped 0; count of bases not matched to a gene: 9. The full variable domain, in which reference TRBV5-1 and TRBJ1-4 provide the parts outside the CDR3, is KAGVTQTPRYLIKTRGQQVTLSCSPISGHRSVSWYQQTPGQGLQFLFEYFSETQRNKGNFPGRFSGRQFSNSRSEMNVSTLELGDSALYLCASSKGQTFATNEKLFFGSGTQLSVL.

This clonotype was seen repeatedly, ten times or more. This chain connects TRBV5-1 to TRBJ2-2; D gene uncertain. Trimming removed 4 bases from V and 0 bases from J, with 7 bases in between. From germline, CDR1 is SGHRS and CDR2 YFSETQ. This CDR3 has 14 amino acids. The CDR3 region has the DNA TGCGCCAGCAGCACGGATACGAACACCGGGGAGCTGTTTTTT. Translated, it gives CASSTDTNTGELFF.

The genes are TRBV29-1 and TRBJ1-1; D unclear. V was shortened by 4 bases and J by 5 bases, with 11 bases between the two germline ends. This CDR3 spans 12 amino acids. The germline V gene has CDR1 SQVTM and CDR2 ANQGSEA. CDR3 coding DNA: TGCAGCGTTGCATCCAGACGGACTGAAGCTTTCTTT. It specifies CSVASRRTEAFF.

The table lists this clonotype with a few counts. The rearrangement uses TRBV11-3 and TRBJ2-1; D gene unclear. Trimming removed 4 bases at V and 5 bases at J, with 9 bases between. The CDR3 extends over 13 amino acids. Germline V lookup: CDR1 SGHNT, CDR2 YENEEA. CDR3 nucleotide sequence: TGTGCCAGCAGCTCGAACGCAGACAATGAGCAGTTCTTC. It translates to CASSSNADNEQFF. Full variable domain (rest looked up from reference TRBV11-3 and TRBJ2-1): EAGVVQSPRYKIIEKKQPVAFWCNPISGHNTLYWYLQNLGQGPELLIRYENEEAVDDSQLPKDRFSAERLKGVDSTLKIQPAELGDSAVYLCASSSNADNEQFFGPGTRLTVL.

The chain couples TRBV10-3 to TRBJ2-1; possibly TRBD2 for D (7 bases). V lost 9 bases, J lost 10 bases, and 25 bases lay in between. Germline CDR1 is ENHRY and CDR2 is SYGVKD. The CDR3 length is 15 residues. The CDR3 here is CAISQTGGGGGEQFF. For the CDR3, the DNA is TGTGCCATTAGTCAAACGGGCGGGGGCGGCGGGGAGCAGTTCTTC.

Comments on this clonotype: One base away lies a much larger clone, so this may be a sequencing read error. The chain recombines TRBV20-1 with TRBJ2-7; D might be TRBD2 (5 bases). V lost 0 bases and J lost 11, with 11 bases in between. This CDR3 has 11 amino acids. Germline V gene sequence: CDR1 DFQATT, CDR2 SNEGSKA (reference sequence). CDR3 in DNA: TGCAGTGCTAGAGATCCCCCGGGGAAGTACTTC. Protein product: CSARDPPGKYF.

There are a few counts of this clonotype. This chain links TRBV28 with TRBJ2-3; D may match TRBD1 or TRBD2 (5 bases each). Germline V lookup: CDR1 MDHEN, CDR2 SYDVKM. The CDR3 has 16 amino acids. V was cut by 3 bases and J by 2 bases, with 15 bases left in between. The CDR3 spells CASSFGQRGVTDTQYF. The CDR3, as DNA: TGTGCCAGCAGTTTCGGTCAACGAGGGGTCACAGATACGCAGTATTTT.

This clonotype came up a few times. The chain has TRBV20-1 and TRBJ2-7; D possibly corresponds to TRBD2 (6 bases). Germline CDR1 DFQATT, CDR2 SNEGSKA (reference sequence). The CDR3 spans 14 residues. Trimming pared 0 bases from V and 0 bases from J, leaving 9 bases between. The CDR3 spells CSARDMGGSYEQYF. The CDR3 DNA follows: TGCAGTGCTAGAGATATGGGGGGCTCCTACGAGCAGTACTTC.

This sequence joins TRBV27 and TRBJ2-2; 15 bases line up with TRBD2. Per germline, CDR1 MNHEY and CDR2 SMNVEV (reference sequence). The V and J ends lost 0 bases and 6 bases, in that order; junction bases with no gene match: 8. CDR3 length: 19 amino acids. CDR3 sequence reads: CASSLSRTSGREHAGELFF. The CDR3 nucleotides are TGTGCCAGCAGTTTATCCCGGACTAGCGGGAGGGAACACGCCGGGGAGCTGTTTTTT.

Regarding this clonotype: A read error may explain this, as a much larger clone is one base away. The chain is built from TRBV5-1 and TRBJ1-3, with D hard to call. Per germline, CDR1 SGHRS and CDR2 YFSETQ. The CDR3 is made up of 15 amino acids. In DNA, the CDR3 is TGCGCCAGCAGCATCGACAAGGCTTCTGGAAACGCCATATATTTT. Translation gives CASSIDKASGNAIYF.

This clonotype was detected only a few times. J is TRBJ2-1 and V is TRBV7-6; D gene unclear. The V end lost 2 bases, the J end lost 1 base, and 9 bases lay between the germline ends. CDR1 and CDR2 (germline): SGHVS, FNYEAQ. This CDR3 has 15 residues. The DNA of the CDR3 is TGTGCCAGCAGCTTACGCCTTCAATCCTACAATGAGCAGTTCTTC. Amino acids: CASSLRLQSYNEQFF.

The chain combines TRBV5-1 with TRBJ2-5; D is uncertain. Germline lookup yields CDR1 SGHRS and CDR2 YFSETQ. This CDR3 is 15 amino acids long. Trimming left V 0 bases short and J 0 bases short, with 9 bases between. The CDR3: CASSLEGSYQETQYF. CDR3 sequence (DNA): TGCGCCAGCAGCTTGGAGGGCTCGTACCAAGAGACCCAGTACTTC.

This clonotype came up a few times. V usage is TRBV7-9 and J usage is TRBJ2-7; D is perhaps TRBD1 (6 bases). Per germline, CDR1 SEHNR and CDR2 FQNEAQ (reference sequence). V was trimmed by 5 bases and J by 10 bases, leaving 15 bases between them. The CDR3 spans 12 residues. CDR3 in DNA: TGTGCCAGCAGCCTAGTCCAGGGGCCACAGTACTTC. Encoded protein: CASSLVQGPQYF.

CDR3 sequence reads: CSARRRFYEQYF. Written as DNA, the CDR3 is TGCAGTGCTAGACGGAGGTTCTACGAGCAGTACTTC. This chain uses TRBV20-1 with TRBJ2-7; perhaps TRBD2 as D (5 bases). The CDR3 has 12 amino acids. V was clipped by 2 bases and J by 3 bases, with 8 bases between them. Germline V lookup: CDR1 DFQATT, CDR2 SNEGSKA (reference sequence).

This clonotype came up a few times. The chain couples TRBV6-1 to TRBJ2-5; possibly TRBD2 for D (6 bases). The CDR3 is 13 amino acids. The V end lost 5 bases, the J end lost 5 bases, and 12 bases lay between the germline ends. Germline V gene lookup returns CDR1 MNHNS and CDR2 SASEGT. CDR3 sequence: CASSRPGGETQYF. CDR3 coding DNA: TGTGCCAGCAGTCGGCCCGGAGGGGAGACCCAGTACTTC.

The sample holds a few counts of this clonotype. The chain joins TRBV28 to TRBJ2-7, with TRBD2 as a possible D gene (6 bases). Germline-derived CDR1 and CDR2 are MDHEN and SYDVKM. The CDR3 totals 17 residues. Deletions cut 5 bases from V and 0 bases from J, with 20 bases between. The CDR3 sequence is CASSLLLGGASSYEQYF. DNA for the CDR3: TGTGCCAGCAGTCTATTGCTTGGAGGGGCTAGCTCCTACGAGCAGTACTTC.

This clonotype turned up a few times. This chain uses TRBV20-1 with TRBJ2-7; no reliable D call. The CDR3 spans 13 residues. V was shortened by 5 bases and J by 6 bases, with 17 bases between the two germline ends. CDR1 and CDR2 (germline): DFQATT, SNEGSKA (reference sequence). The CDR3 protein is CSADSFLSGEQYF. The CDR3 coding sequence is TGCAGTGCTGACTCGTTCCTTTCCGGCGAGCAGTACTTC.